This entry is about one TCR beta chain. The antigen remains unidentified. This table comes from immunoSEQ multiplex PCR, and its TCRdb copy is limited to in-frame clones, with some not included. The data show under 150,000 clones, with 93% seen just once and roughly 5.9% held by the top ten. This sample stems from a study of T cell responses to AZD1222 COVID-19 vaccine. Findings of the study overall: Close to half of spike-specific TCRs reportedly recognize unmutated variant regions. Increased Spike-specific TCR breadth and depth were observed after two AZD1222 doses. Seropositive AZD1222 recipients at baseline numbered only six or seven.

CDR1 and CDR2 from the germline V gene are SNHLY and FYNNEI. The J segment lost 6 bases and the V segment lost 6 bases, leaving 9 bases of the junction unmatched. This CDR3 is 15 amino acids long. The specimen was peripheral blood, collected on day 0 of AZD1222 vaccination. The receptor's source is an adult in good health. V is TRBV2 and J is TRBJ1-5, with TRBD1 matching over 9 bases. The CDR3 region is CASSTGTGYFQPQHF. The CDR3 DNA follows: TGTGCCAGCAGCACCGGGACAGGGTATTTTCAGCCCCAGCATTTT.